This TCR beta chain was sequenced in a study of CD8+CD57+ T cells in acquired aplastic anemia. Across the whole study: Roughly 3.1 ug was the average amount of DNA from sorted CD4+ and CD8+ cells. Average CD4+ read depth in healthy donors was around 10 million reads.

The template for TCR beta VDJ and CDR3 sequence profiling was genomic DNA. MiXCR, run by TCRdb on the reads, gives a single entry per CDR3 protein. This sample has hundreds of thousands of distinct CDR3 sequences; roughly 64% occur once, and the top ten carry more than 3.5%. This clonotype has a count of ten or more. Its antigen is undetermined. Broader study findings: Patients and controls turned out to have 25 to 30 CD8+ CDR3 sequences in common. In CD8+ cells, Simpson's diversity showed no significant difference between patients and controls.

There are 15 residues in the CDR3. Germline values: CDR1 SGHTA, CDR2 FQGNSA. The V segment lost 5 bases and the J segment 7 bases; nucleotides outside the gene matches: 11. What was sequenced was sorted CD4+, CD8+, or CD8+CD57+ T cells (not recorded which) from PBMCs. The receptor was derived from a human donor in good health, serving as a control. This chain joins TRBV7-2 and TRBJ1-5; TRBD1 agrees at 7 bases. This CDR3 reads CASSQQGPHGQPQHF. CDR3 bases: TGTGCCAGCAGCCAACAGGGGCCCCATGGCCAGCCCCAGCATTTT.